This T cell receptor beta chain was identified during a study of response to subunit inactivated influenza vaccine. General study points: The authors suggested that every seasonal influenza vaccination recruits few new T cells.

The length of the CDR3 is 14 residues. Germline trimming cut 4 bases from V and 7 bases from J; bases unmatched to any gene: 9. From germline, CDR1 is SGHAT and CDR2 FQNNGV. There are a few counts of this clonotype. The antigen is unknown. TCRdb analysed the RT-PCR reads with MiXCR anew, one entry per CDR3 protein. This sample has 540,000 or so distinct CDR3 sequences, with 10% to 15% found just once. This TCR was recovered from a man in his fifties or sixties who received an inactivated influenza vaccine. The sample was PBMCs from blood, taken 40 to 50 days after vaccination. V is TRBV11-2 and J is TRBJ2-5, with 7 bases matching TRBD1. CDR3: CASSWSRGRVTQYF. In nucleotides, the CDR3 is TGTGCCAGCAGCTGGTCGAGGGGGCGCGTGACCCAGTACTTC.